This T cell receptor beta chain was retrieved from a study of cytomegalovirus exposure and HLA in healthy donors (dated by TCRdb to the late 2010s). Study-wide context: According to an earlier analysis of 550 to 700 of the donors, about 179 million T cells yielded over 100 million unique TCR beta sequences and less than 300 Gb of sequence data. Typing coverage varied by locus: roughly 629-630 donors for A, B, C, DRB1 and DQB1; approximately 500 for DQA1; 600 to 610 for DPA1; 450 to 480 for DPB1. A later genetic analysis took genome-wide SNP genotypes for about three fifths of the roughly 670 donors and used that subset as a discovery cohort. Rather than drawing on any new phenotypic data, the later analysis identified candidate immune exposures from TCR beta sequences and the way those sequences occurred across donors. An early release that covered fewer than 750 HLA-typed donors contained about 300 gigabases of sequencing data and about 93 million unique TCR sequences. Because of strong linkage in the cohort, four or five DR-DQ haplotypes were treated as single units for association and clustering. Donor age, sex, ethnicity and CMV serostatus were collected together with the repertoire data. The study was designed to test whether signatures of past pathogen exposure could be identified by cataloging public T cell receptors. Besides the first cohort of 666 subjects, a separate validation cohort made up of roughly 130 different subjects was used. An earlier analysis of 587 of the donors used high-throughput TCR beta sequencing to judge whether each TCR beta V gene segment behaved as functional or pseudogenic. All discovery cohort repertoires had been generated using a single sequencing platform. HLA typing included class I and class II loci at four-digit resolution. A later analysis re-analyzed previously published TCR beta repertoires from 660 or so donors and added high-resolution HLA genotyping to study TCR occurrence patterns. Using immunosequencing, the study profiled T cell repertoires from fewer than 700 subjects and related those repertoires to cytomegalovirus serostatus. The genetic ancestry cluster associated with self-reported Caucasian donors included approximately 85% of the roughly 400 genotyped donors. Across some 400 genotyped donors of the cohort, an average of approximately 200,000 unique TCR beta nucleotide sequences per donor were sequenced, and roughly 17% of those sequences were non-productive. To predict cytomegalovirus infection status, the study combined high-throughput TCR immunosequencing, statistical association of individual TCRs with disease status, and machine learning.

CDR1 and CDR2 are drawn from the germline V gene (reference sequence): SGHNT, YYREEE. At the junction V is shortened by 3 bases and J by 5 bases; bases outside the gene matches: 7. From its cysteine to its phenylalanine, the CDR3 spans 14 amino acids. The sequence is cut down to CDR3 DNA, 42 bases in frame from base 1. Comment on this clone: It lacks a known antigen. No quality values exist for individual bases; no much larger clone is one base distant.

The method was the immunoSEQ multiplex PCR assay. For the multiplex PCR, a mixture combining 60 forward primers for TCR Vbeta segments and 13 reverse primers for TCR Jbeta segments was used. Amplification of the CDR3 region of rearranged TCR beta genes was performed with a multiplex PCR assay on genomic DNA. On the Illumina HiSeq System, the amplified TCR beta libraries were sequenced as 87-base-pair reads. Concerning the study's data processing: A later analysis tallied roughly 78 million unique TCR beta chains across the 700 or so repertoires, and about 10 million of those chains were shared by two or more donors. Raw reads were error-corrected and collapsed into unique sequences with a nearest-neighbor algorithm that merged closely related sequences to remove PCR and sequencing errors. V, D and J gene segments were assigned by aligning CDR3 sequences to IMGT reference sequences. For a sequence to be retained, at least a six-nucleotide match to both a V gene segment and a J gene segment was required. A rearrangement was called productive if the CDR3 had no stop codons and remained in frame with V and J, and every other rearrangement was called non-productive. Following IMGT convention, CDR3 was defined as the stretch from the second conserved V-encoded cysteine to the conserved J-encoded phenylalanine. Sequences without an unambiguous match to a single V gene segment were excluded from the earlier analysis of about 630 of the donors. An earlier analysis of around 600 of the donors classified V segments as functional when productive rearrangements were above 56.7% and as segregating when the standard deviation between donors was above 5%. To diagnose cytomegalovirus status from the catalog of TCR beta chain sequences, a statistical classification framework was built. In a later analysis, V and J genes were assigned by comparing TCR nucleotide sequences against IMGT/GENE-DB human TR gene sequences. In a later analysis, CDR3 sequences and most-parsimonious VDJ recombination scenarios were assigned using the TCRdist pipeline. In a later analysis, each TCR beta chain was defined by its CDR3 amino acid sequence together with its V-gene family, and reads without a unique V-gene family were excluded. A later analysis removed several hundred highly shared, low-generation-probability nucleotide sequences to deal with suspected cross-contamination and a sequencing artifact. In a later analysis, a clonal expansion index for each public chain was calculated from normalized within-repertoire ranks of inferred template counts. In a later analysis, generation probabilities were computed using a VDJ recombination model fitted to out-of-frame rearrangements, and the results were checked against IGoR. Hypergeometric tests were used in a later analysis to score TCR-TCR, TCR-HLA and TCR-CMV co-occurrence, with a repertoire-size bias correction applied to the TCR pairs. In a later analysis, false discovery rates were estimated by permuting HLA or CMV assignments 20 times. In a later analysis, co-occurring TCRs were grouped using DBSCAN, with TCRdist sequence similarity added in when clustering inside HLA-allele-positive subsets. For co-occurrence clustering, repertoires with fewer than 30,000 or more than 120,000 public chains were excluded, along with several repertoires with anomalous nucleotide sharing. TCRdb mirrors the immuneACCESS table, restricted to in-frame sequences. Some clones are absent from its copies; in checked studies, under half trace to an unresolved V gene, and the reason for the others is unknown. That table supplies the V and J calls and clone size; D and trimming were determined from the DNA. The sample records over 110,000 clones, approximately 80% of which are singletons. Of the sample, 4.5% to 5.5% falls within the top ten clones.

The cohort consisted of 650 to 700 healthy bone marrow donors. At the time of sampling, every cohort member was nominally healthy, though immune exposures that went unrecorded were likely present. The donor was CMV seronegative and belonged to the group of 380 or so seronegative cohort members. A peripheral blood sample was collected from each donor, and TCR beta sequencing was performed on peripheral blood mononuclear cells. Genomic DNA was extracted from the blood cell samples with the Qiagen DNeasy Blood Extraction Kit. Beyond this particular receptor, the publication reports: The cohort was sequenced for TCR beta chains only, and without alpha or paired-chain data the features that could be detected were limited. Because the 87-base-pair reads could not distinguish some IMGT-functional V segments, including TRBV6-2 and TRBV6-3, those segments were excluded. In a later analysis, HLA-associated TCR beta chains were found to be more clonally expanded and to have lower generation probabilities than equally common non-associated chains. Because counts were too low, 15 to 20 rarely observed V segments, including chromosome 9 orphons, were excluded from the earlier analysis of fewer than 650 of the donors. According to a later analysis, parvovirus B19, influenza, CMV and Epstein-Barr virus appeared linked to several top co-occurrence clusters. When HLA alleles, especially DR and DQ, strongly co-occurred, attributing TCR associations to individual alleles was difficult. In both the original and validation cohorts, the classifier was reported to diagnose cytomegalovirus status with high specificity and sensitivity. Because HLA typing was missing for some donors at each locus, association tests included only the typed subset. Three of the identified cytomegalovirus-associated TCR beta chains were confirmed in vitro to be specific for cytomegalovirus antigens. A cluster of highly shared sequence variants was judged likely to represent a technical artifact of the sequencing pipeline. Specific HLA alleles were associated with over 15,000 TCR beta sequences at a false discovery rate of 0.05 in a later analysis. An association between a missense DCLRE1C variant and V-gene and J-gene trimming of TCR beta chains was found in a later genetic analysis and replicated in an independent cohort. In a later genetic analysis, fewer N-insertions in productive TCRs were reported among donors in an Asian-associated ancestry cluster than the roughly 700-donor mean. In an earlier analysis of 587 of the donors, most TCR beta V segments were observed in productive rearrangements about 87% or about 30% of the time, broadly matching IMGT annotations. The presence/absence analyses assumed that sequencing depth was roughly uniform across donors, and that assumption may not be true. A later analysis found that most CMV-associated TCR beta chains appeared HLA-restricted, with HLA associations seemingly driven largely by CMV exposure. The authors suggested that the approach could potentially be extended to other disease states and immunological phenotypes. A further reported finding was that TCR beta sequences accurately predicted the HLA-A and HLA-B alleles for most subjects in the first cohort. In the study, around 160 TCR beta chains were listed as associated with cytomegalovirus. CMV serostatus was the only immune exposure information available for the cohort. Correlated functional status among segregating V segments might be attributable to linkage disequilibrium, but an unknown experimental factor could not be ruled out. Most TCR sequences were seen in very few donors, while some public TCRs were found in many individuals. A later analysis found that TCR association rates varied across HLA loci, with DRB1 alleles showing the most associated TCRs and HLA-C alleles the fewest.

Sequencing was done on a sample of PBMCs. This TCR was recovered from a man aged 40-49 years in good health and CMV-seronegative. The sequence is built from TRBV5-4 and TRBJ2-5, and TRBD1 aligns with 7 junction nucleotides. In nucleotide form, the sequence is TGTGCCAGCAGCTATGACAGGGTGCGGGAGACCCAGTACTTC. This yields the protein CASSYDRVRETQYF.